This is a list of T cell receptor beta chains from one sample in a study of CD8 T cells in ankylosing spondylitis. TCRdb reprocessed the 5' RACE reads via MiXCR and lists one record per CDR3 protein. This table holds more than 95,000 distinct CDR3 sequences, roughly 8.3% found once. Source material: blood, either unsorted or a sorted T cell fraction (not recorded which). Source of these receptors: a male donor with ankylosing spondylitis or in good health (not recorded which). Each CDR3 is given with its conserved first and last residue. Fields, in order: V gene, CDR3 protein.

TRBV3-1 | CASSQLGHEQFF
TRBV5-1 | CASSTWDRGSYEQYF
TRBV19 | CASSIGQNNEQFF
TRBV7-9 | CASSPVVGAYGYTF
TRBV10-3 | CATLAPIYNEQFF
TRBV5-5 | CASTLRLADYNEQFF
TRBV7-9 | CASSSRDIEQETQYF
TRBV11-3 | CASSPGQGLQETQYF
TRBV5-1 | CASSLGQGYYEQYF
TRBV5-6 | CASSTYRGPSNQPQHF
TRBV11-2 | CASGRTSGSFNEQFF
TRBV3-1 | CASSTATGTDTQYF
TRBV20-1 | CSARDYRDSGNTIYF
TRBV20-1 | CSARGTGRSYEQYF
TRBV20-1 | CSAHHQGKNYGYTF
TRBV6-1 | CASSLRETISSYEQYF
TRBV7-9 | CASSRGTGIQPQHF
TRBV7-2 | CASSAGNIGNQPQHF
TRBV7-9 | CASSTQGGFDNEQFF
TRBV29-1 | CSARGSSYNEQFF
TRBV7-7 | CASSSSGGTGELFF
TRBV7-9 | CASSLQGGGLEQYF
TRBV19 | CASHLPDRAGYTF
TRBV7-8 | CASSFRPSGSTDTQYF
TRBV5-1 | CASSTMTGANTGELFF
TRBV20-1 | CSARGGLAGFSYEQYF
TRBV5-5 | CASSFPGVPNTGELFF
TRBV27 | CASSLSIGGGQETQYF
TRBV12-3/TRBV12-4 | CATGGPEAFF
TRBV5-1 | CASSLSYRLSYNEQFF
TRBV12-3/TRBV12-4 | CASSTTGVGVFQFF
TRBV20-1 | CSARPRMWGSSPLHF
TRBV5-1 | CASSGQGGFQETQYF
TRBV10-3 | CAISDLTVPPNGELFF
TRBV18 | CASSPIRGKLAGYNEQFF
TRBV20-1 | CSARDVVREQYF
TRBV4-2 | CASSQWAGREETQYF
TRBV9 | CASSPRPLEEAFF
TRBV4-3 | CASSRDRNTDTQYF
TRBV10-3 | CAISESTDSEQFF
TRBV6-2/TRBV6-3 | CASKDEGQGIQPQHF
TRBV29-1 | CSVVQRDRVYEQYF
TRBV6-5 | CASSYAGRGGYSYNEQFF
TRBV20-1 | CSAALLLTRETQYF
TRBV18 | CASSRGVTGGSPLHF
TRBV9 | CASSVGRGDTYEQYF
TRBV5-1 | CASSPGQGSVDIQYF
TRBV7-2 | CASSLARLYEQYF
TRBV11-1 | CASSLGGFVRERGQPQHF
TRBV6-5 | CASSFPGAQETQYF
TRBV10-3 | CAISESRVRASGTSEQYF
TRBV5-4 | CASSPGTSGVVVDTQYF
TRBV7-9 | CASSLNSPLHF
TRBV12-3/TRBV12-4 | CASTTYGFGSFNEQFF
TRBV18 | CASSPVRTVTYEQYF
TRBV18 | CASSLNAGDTQYF
TRBV20-1 | CSAGEEETQYF
TRBV3-1 | CASSQEGTGTLYNSPLHF
TRBV6-2/TRBV6-3 | CASSQFKKNRAPQHF